The sequence of this TCR beta chain was determined in a study of OX40 agonist ivuxolimab in advanced cancers. Study context: While on treatment, patients had intravenous ivuxolimab at 0.01 to 10 mg/kg every 2 weeks. Eligibility rules accepted prior anti-PD-1, anti-PD-L1 or anti-CTLA-4 therapy, and 40% to 50% had some.

V was pared by 5 bases and J by 3 bases, with 11 bases between. The germline gives CDR1 SGHVS, CDR2 FQNEAQ. CDR3 length: 14 residues. Peripheral blood came from all dose cohorts at three timepoints. This table comes from immunoSEQ multiplex PCR, and its TCRdb copy is limited to in-frame clones, with some not included. The data contain tens of thousands of clones, less than 90% of them singletons. The clonotype was recovered from an adult with an advanced solid tumor such as melanoma, head and neck, liver or kidney cancer. The sequenced sample was CD4+ or CD8+ T cells sorted from blood, obtained in a trial of the OX40 agonist ivuxolimab. The gene calls are TRBV7-8 and TRBJ2-1; D unclear. This CDR3 reads CASSPRVIYNEQFF. The CDR3 DNA reads TGTGCCAGCAGCCCCCGGGTCATCTACAATGAGCAGTTCTTC.